These 16 T cell receptor beta chains came from one sample sequenced in a study of blood T cell repertoires in COVID-19. Produced via immunoSEQ multiplex PCR; TCRdb's table is partial and in-frame only. The table has fewer than 60,000 clones, 84% seen once. The sequencing sample was made of peripheral blood. The receptors originated from a woman aged 80 or over with acute or convalescent COVID-19.

The gene calls are TRBV7-9 and TRBJ1-2; no firm D call. The CDR3 sequence is 12 residues long. CDR1 SEHNR and CDR2 FQNEAQ come from the germline V gene (reference sequence). The V and J ends lost 3 bases and 6 bases respectively, with 8 bases between them. CDR3 in DNA: TGTGCCAGCAGCTTTACCGGGGATGGCTACACCTTC. It codes for CASSFTGDGYTF. The variable domain in full, with the rest retrieved from reference TRBV7-9 and TRBJ1-2, is DTGVSQNPRHKITKRGQNVTFRCDPISEHNRLYWYRQTLGQGPEFLTYFQNEAQLEKSRLLSDRFSAERPKGSFSTLEIQRTEQGDSAMYLCASSFTGDGYTFGSGTRLTVV.

This clone was detected only once. The CDR3 protein is CASSVDPSSYNEQFF. The DNA of the CDR3 is TGTGCCAGCAGCGTAGATCCCTCCTCCTACAATGAGCAGTTCTTC. The chain couples TRBV9 to TRBJ2-1; D is undetermined. CDR3 length: 15 residues. In germline, CDR1 is SGDLS, CDR2 YYNGEE. V dropped 0 bases and J dropped 0 bases, with 7 bases sitting between them.

The chain joins TRBV11-3 to TRBJ2-2; D might be TRBD1 (6 bases). CDR3 length: 16 amino acids. Germline V gene lookup returns CDR1 SGHNT and CDR2 YENEEA. Trimming shortened V by 5 bases and J by 3 bases, and 16 bases separated the two germline ends. The CDR3 DNA reads as TGTGCCAGCAGCCCCCAACTAGGACAGTACACCGGGGAGCTGTTTTTT. Translation gives CASSPQLGQYTGELFF.

The chain combines TRBV18 with TRBJ2-2, with 7 bases fitting TRBD1. Germline V lookup: CDR1 KGHSH, CDR2 LQKENI. This CDR3 is built from 21 residues. The J segment lost 4 bases and the V segment lost 1 base, leaving 21 bases of the junction unmatched. CDR3 protein: CASSPLPRPTLRDRGTGELFF. The CDR3 DNA reads TGTGCCAGCTCACCACTCCCTCGCCCCACGTTGAGGGACAGAGGCACCGGGGAGCTGTTTTTT.

This clone was picked up one time. The chain combines TRBV5-1 with TRBJ2-3, with 8 bases lining up with TRBD2. Germline lookup yields CDR1 SGHRS and CDR2 YFSETQ. V gave up 4 bases and J gave up 1 base; unmatched junction bases: 2. The CDR3 length is 14 residues. CDR3 coding DNA: TGCGCCAGCAGCGCGGGGGGCCGCACAGATACGCAGTATTTT. It codes for CASSAGGRTDTQYF.

This sequence joins TRBV6-1 and TRBJ1-3, with 8 bases fitting TRBD1. Trimming removed 2 bases from V and 4 bases from J; junction bases left unmatched: 4. The CDR3 has 15 amino acids. Germline lookup yields CDR1 MNHNS and CDR2 SASEGT. The CDR3 reads CASSEQGASGNTIYF. CDR3 nucleotide sequence: TGTGCCAGCAGTGAACAGGGGGCTTCAGGAAACACCATATATTTT.

The chain combines TRBV7-9 with TRBJ2-6; no reliable D call. Trimming took off 7 bases at V and 2 bases at J, with 3 bases between the two ends. This CDR3 has 12 amino acids. CDR1 and CDR2 from the germline V gene are SEHNR and FQNEAQ (reference sequence). CDR3 nucleotides: TGTGCCAGCATCACTGGGGCCAACGTCCTGACTTTC. As protein: CASITGANVLTF.

The chain carries TRBV4-1 and TRBJ1-6, with a possible D match to TRBD1 (5 bases). CDR3 size: 15 residues. Germline V gene lookup returns CDR1 MGHRA and CDR2 YSYEKL. Trimming shortened V by 3 bases and J by 7 bases, and 13 bases separated the two germline ends. Written as DNA, the CDR3 is TGCGCCAGCAGCCAGGAACGGACACTAAATTCACCCCTCCACTTT. Its protein product is CASSQERTLNSPLHF.

This clone has just a few counts. The rearrangement uses TRBV25-1 and TRBJ2-5; 9 bases are shared with TRBD1. V was clipped by 6 bases and J by 5 bases; unmatched bases: 10. The CDR3 has 15 residues. From germline, CDR1 is MGHDK and CDR2 SYGVNS. In nucleotides, the CDR3 is TGTGCCAGCAGCGCCCGGGACAGGGCAGTGGAGACCCAGTACTTC. This codes for CASSARDRAVETQYF.

The chain employs TRBV15 and TRBJ2-5; D gene ambiguous. From germline, CDR1 is LNHNV and CDR2 YYDKDF (reference sequence). The V and J ends lost 5 bases and 0 bases respectively, with 7 bases between them. The CDR3 has 13 residues. As DNA, the CDR3 is TGTGCCACCAGCGCAGGTAACCAAGAGACCCAGTACTTC. Translated, it gives CATSAGNQETQYF.

V usage is TRBV19 and J usage is TRBJ2-7; 12 bases are shared with TRBD2. The germline V gene encodes CDR1 LNHDA and CDR2 SQIVND (reference sequence). With V trimmed by 6 bases and J by 3 bases, 6 bases remained unmatched. This CDR3 comprises 15 residues. CDR3 sequence (DNA): TGTGCCAGTAGGGAGACTAGCGGGGGCTTCTACGAGCAGTACTTC. This encodes CASRETSGGFYEQYF.

The J gene is TRBJ2-5, the V gene TRBV5-1, with 9 nucleotides matching TRBD1. CDR3 length equals 16 residues. Germline V gene sequence: CDR1 SGHRS, CDR2 YFSETQ. The V gene end was trimmed by 0 bases and the J gene end by 2 bases; junction bases not matched to a gene: 5. DNA for the CDR3: TGCGCCAGCAGCTTGGGGGGACAGGGATCGCAAGAGACCCAGTACTTC. It encodes CASSLGGQGSQETQYF. Complete variable domain (other parts from reference TRBV5-1 and TRBJ2-5): KAGVTQTPRYLIKTRGQQVTLSCSPISGHRSVSWYQQTPGQGLQFLFEYFSETQRNKGNFPGRFSGRQFSNSRSEMNVSTLELGDSALYLCASSLGGQGSQETQYFGPGTRLLVL.

This clone was recorded once. This sequence joins TRBV3-1 (or the pseudogene TRBV3-2) and TRBJ1-2; 10 bases align to TRBD1. The CDR3 runs 16 residues. With V trimmed by 4 bases and J by 3 bases, 8 bases remained unmatched. CDR1 and CDR2 (germline): LGHDT, YNNKEL (reference sequence). The CDR3: CASSRTSGTGDYGYTF. The CDR3 region has the DNA TGTGCCAGCAGCCGAACATCCGGGACAGGGGACTATGGCTACACCTTC.

The chain is built from TRBV19 and TRBJ2-5; tentatively, D is TRBD2 (7 bases). The CDR3 is 15 amino acids. Per germline, CDR1 LNHDA and CDR2 SQIVND (reference sequence). V lost 5 bases to trimming and J lost 5 bases, with 18 bases between them. The DNA for the CDR3 is TGTGCCAGTAGTTTGCGGGGGACAATTGGGGAGACCCAGTACTTC. This sequence encodes CASSLRGTIGETQYF.

V and J are TRBV6-5 and TRBJ2-3, with a tentative D call TRBD2 (6 bases). This CDR3 comprises 13 residues. V was shortened by 6 bases and J by 7 bases, with 14 bases between the two germline ends. Germline CDR1 MNHEY, CDR2 SVGAGI. The CDR3 here is CASRSGTQHTQYF. CDR3 DNA sequence: TGTGCCAGCAGGTCCGGGACTCAACATACGCAGTATTTT.

The chain carries TRBV2 and TRBJ2-5; 8 bases are a match to TRBD1. Unmatched junction bases numbered 8, after V lost 7 bases and J lost 4 bases. The CDR3 runs to 14 residues. Looked up from germline, CDR1 is SNHLY and CDR2 is FYNNEI. DNA of the CDR3: TGTGCCAGCACCACAACAGGGGGTAGAGAGACCCAGTACTTC. This sequence encodes CASTTTGGRETQYF.